The 8 T cell receptor beta chains reported below all come from one sample, sequenced in a study of PD-1 blockade in classical Hodgkin lymphoma. As for time point: cycle 4 day 1 (C4D1), after less than 7 weeks of nivolumab. All patients relapsed after autologous stem cell transplantation, and brentuximab vedotin exposure varied. Here immunoSEQ multiplex PCR was the method, and the copy in TCRdb shows in-frame clones only, minus some. The data hold about 93,000 clones, with about three quarters observed a single time. The sample was peripheral blood mononuclear cells (PBMCs), taken before the fourth cycle of nivolumab. The receptors shown here come from a human donor with classical Hodgkin lymphoma.

This rearrangement joins TRBV7-3 to TRBJ2-3; D could derive from TRBD1 or TRBD2 (5 bases each). CDR1 is SGHTA, CDR2 FQGTGA, per germline. Trimming left V 6 bases short and J 2 bases short, with 15 bases between. The CDR3 runs 15 residues. In DNA form, the CDR3 reads TGTGCCAGCAGTCGGGACGGAGAGCACACAGATACGCAGTATTTT. Translating gives CASSRDGEHTDTQYF.

The V call is TRBV27, the J call TRBJ2-5, with 7 bases lining up with TRBD2. Germline CDR1 is MNHEY and CDR2 is SMNVEV (reference sequence). J was trimmed by 5 bases and V by 6 bases; bases with no gene match: 6. The CDR3 consists of 13 residues. The CDR3 DNA sequence: TGTGCCAGCAGACCTAGCGGCCCGGAGACCCAGTACTTC. Protein sequence: CASRPSGPETQYF.

The count of this clone is one. This chain joins TRBV7-9 and TRBJ1-5; a possible D gene is TRBD1 (5 bases). The V end lost 5 bases, the J end lost 7 bases, and 12 bases lay between the germline ends. Germline V gene data show CDR1 as SEHNR and CDR2 as FQNEAQ (reference sequence). CDR3 size: 13 residues. The CDR3 loop reads CASSPQGGQPQHF. The CDR3 DNA reads as TGTGCCAGCAGCCCCCAGGGAGGCCAGCCCCAGCATTTT.

The chain links TRBV7-8 to TRBJ2-7, with D perhaps matching TRBD2 (6 bases). Trimming stripped 4 bases from V and 4 bases from J, with 14 bases between. The CDR3 covers 14 residues. The V gene's germline CDR1 is SGHVS and CDR2 FQNEAQ. DNA for the CDR3: TGTGCCAGCAGCTCCGTGCGGGATCGTTACGAGCAGTACTTC. Its translation: CASSSVRDRYEQYF.

V and J are TRBV6-4 and TRBJ2-1; TRBD2 might be the D (6 bases). CDR3 length equals 13 residues. V gave up 6 bases and J gave up 5 bases, with 11 bases separating them. Germline lookup yields CDR1 MRHNA and CDR2 SNTAGT. CDR3: CASRGEADNEQFF. CDR3 sequence (DNA): TGTGCCAGCAGAGGGGAGGCGGACAATGAGCAGTTCTTC.

V usage is TRBV19 and J usage is TRBJ2-1; 9 bases match TRBD1. Germline CDR1 reads LNHDA; CDR2 reads SQIVND (reference sequence). Germline trimming cut 2 bases from V and 5 bases from J; bases unmatched to any gene: 7. The CDR3 length is 16 residues. CDR3 residues: CASSIRDRAFDNEQFF. CDR3 nucleotides: TGTGCCAGTAGTATAAGGGACAGGGCGTTTGACAATGAGCAGTTCTTC.

In this sample, this clone turned up a few times. In DNA form, the CDR3 reads TGTGCCAGCAGCGCAACCGGGACAGGATTCTCAACTAATGAAAAACTGTTTTTT. Its protein product is CASSATGTGFSTNEKLFF. This chain uses TRBV27 with TRBJ1-4; 8 nucleotides agree with TRBD1. The germline CDR1 and CDR2 sequences are MNHEY and SMNVEV (reference sequence). The trim removed 6 bases at V and 0 bases at J, leaving 12 bases unmatched. The CDR3 has 18 amino acids.

The chain has TRBV19 and TRBJ2-2; D uncertain. The CDR3 runs 14 residues. Trimming left V 7 bases short and J 2 bases short, with 11 bases between. In germline, CDR1 is LNHDA, CDR2 SQIVND (reference sequence). The CDR3 protein is CASKWSANTGELFF. The CDR3 coding sequence is TGTGCCAGTAAATGGTCTGCAAACACCGGGGAGCTGTTTTTT.